This T cell receptor beta chain was captured in a study of CD8 T cells in Susac syndrome. CDR3 length: 14 residues. Germline V gives CDR1 SGHRS, CDR2 YFSETQ. Trimming shortened V by 2 bases and J by 4 bases, and 7 bases separated the two germline ends. Reverse transcription used about 0.45 to 1 ug RNA and random hexamers. One entry per CDR3 protein results from TCRdb running MiXCR on the immunoSEQ multiplex PCR reads. Of 200,000 to 300,000 distinct CDR3 sequences listed, around 96% are singletons. The sample consisted of CD4+ T cells from PBMCs. The TCR originated in a human donor with Susac syndrome. The chain carries TRBV5-1 and TRBJ2-6; no definite D call. The CDR3 protein is CASSLIPGANVLTF. For the CDR3, the DNA is TGCGCCAGCAGCTTAATTCCAGGGGCCAACGTCCTGACTTTC. Filled out from reference TRBV5-1 and TRBJ2-6, the complete variable domain reads KAGVTQTPRYLIKTRGQQVTLSCSPISGHRSVSWYQQTPGQGLQFLFEYFSETQRNKGNFPGRFSGRQFSNSRSEMNVSTLELGDSALYLCASSLIPGANVLTFGAGSRLTVL.